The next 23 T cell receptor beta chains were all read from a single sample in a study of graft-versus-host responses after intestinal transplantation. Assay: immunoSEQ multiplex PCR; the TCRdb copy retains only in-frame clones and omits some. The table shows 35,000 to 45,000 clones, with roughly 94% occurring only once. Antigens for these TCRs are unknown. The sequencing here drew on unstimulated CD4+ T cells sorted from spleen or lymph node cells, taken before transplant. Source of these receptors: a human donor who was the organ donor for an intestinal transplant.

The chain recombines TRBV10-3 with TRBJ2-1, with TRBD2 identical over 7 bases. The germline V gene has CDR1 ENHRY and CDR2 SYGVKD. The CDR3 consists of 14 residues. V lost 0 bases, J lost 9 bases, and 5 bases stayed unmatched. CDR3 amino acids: CAISESTSSGEQFF. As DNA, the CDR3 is TGTGCCATCAGTGAGTCGACTAGCAGCGGTGAGCAGTTCTTC.

As DNA, the CDR3 is TGCGCCAGCAGCTTGGACAACCAAGAGACCCAGTACTTC. This sequence encodes CASSLDNQETQYF. J is TRBJ2-5 and V is TRBV5-1; D is unresolved. V lost 0 bases and J lost 0, with 3 bases in between. This CDR3 is 13 amino acids long. Germline lookup yields CDR1 SGHRS and CDR2 YFSETQ.

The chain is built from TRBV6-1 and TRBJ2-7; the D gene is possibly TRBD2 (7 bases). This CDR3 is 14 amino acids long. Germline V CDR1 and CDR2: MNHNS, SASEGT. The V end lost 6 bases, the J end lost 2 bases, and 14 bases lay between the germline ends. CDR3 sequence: CASRGGDGPYEQYF. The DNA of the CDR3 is TGTGCCAGCAGAGGGGGGGACGGCCCCTACGAGCAGTACTTC.

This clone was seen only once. The CDR3 region has the DNA TGTGCCAGCTCACCACAGGACAGCCTCTATGGCTACACCTTC. It translates to CASSPQDSLYGYTF. The V and J genes are TRBV18 and TRBJ1-2, with a weak D call TRBD1 (6 bases). The V and J ends lost 1 base and 4 bases respectively, with 10 bases between them. Germline V gene lookup returns CDR1 KGHSH and CDR2 LQKENI. CDR3 length equals 14 residues.

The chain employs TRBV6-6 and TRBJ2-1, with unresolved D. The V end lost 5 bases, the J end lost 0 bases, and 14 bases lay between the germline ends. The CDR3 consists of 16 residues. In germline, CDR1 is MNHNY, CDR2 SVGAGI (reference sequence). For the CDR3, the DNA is TGTGCCAGCAGTCTCGGTCGGTGGAGCTCCTACAATGAGCAGTTCTTC. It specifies CASSLGRWSSYNEQFF.

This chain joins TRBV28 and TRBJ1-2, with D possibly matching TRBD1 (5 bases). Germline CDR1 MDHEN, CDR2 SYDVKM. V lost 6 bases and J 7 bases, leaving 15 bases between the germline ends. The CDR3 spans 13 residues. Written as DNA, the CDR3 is TGTGCCAGCAGCAGGGAGGGGAGGAGTGGCTACACCTTC. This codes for CASSREGRSGYTF.

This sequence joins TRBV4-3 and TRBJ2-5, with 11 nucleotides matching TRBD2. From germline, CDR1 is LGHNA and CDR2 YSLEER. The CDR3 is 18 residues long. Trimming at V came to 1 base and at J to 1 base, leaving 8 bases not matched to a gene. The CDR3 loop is CASSQGPASGGFQETQYF. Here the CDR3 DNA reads TGCGCCAGCAGCCAAGGCCCGGCTAGCGGGGGGTTCCAAGAGACCCAGTACTTC.

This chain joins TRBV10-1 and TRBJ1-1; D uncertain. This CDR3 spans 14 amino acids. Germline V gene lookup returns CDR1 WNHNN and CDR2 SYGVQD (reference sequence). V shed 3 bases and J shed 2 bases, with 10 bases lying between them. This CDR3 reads CASSEGQQNTEAFF. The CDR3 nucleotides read TGCGCCAGCAGTGAAGGCCAGCAAAACACTGAAGCTTTCTTT.

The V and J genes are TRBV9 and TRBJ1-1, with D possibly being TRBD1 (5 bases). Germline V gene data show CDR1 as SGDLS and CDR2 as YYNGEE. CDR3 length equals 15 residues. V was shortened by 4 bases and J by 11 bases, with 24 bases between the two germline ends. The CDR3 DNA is TGTGCCAGCAGCCCCTCGACGGGACTCTCCCGCCGGGCTTTCTTT. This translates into CASSPSTGLSRRAFF.

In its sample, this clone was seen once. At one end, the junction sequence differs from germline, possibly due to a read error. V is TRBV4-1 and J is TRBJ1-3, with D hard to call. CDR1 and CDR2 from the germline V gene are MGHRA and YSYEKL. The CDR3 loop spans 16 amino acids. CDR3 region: CASSPLLDSSGNTIYF. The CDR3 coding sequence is TGTGCCAGCAGCCCACTACTCGATAGCTCTGGAAACACCATATATTTT.

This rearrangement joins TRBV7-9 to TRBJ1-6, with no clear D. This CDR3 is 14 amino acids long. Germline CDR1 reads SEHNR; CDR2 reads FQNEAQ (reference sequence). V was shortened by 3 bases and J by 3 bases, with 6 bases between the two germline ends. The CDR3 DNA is TGTGCCAGCAGCTTTGACAACTATAATTCACCCCTCCACTTT. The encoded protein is CASSFDNYNSPLHF.

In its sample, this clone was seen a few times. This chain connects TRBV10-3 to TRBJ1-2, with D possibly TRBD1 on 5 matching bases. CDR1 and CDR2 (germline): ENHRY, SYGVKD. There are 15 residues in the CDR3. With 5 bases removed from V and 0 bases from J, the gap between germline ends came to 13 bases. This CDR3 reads CAISPTGTPNYGYTF. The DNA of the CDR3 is TGTGCCATCAGTCCGACCGGGACTCCTAACTATGGCTACACCTTC.

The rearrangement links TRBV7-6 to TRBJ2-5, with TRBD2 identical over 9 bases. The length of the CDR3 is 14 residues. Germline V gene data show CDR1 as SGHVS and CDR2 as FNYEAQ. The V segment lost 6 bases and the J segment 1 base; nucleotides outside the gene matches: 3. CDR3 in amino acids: CASSLAGSQETQYF. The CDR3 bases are TGTGCCAGCAGTCTAGCGGGGAGCCAAGAGACCCAGTACTTC.

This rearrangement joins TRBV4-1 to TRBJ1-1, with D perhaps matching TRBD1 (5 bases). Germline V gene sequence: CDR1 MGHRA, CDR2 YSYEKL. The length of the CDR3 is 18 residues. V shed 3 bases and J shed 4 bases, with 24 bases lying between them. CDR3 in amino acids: CASSHTALRGLVSTEAFF. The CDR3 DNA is TGCGCCAGCAGCCATACAGCCCTCCGGGGCCTTGTGAGCACTGAAGCTTTCTTT.

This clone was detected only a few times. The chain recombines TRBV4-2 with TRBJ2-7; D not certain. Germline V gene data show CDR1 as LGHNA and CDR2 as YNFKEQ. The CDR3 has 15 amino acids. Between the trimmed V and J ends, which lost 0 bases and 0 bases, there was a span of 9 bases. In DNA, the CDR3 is TGTGCCAGCAGCCAAGATTCTCAGAGCTCCTACGAGCAGTACTTC. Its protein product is CASSQDSQSSYEQYF.

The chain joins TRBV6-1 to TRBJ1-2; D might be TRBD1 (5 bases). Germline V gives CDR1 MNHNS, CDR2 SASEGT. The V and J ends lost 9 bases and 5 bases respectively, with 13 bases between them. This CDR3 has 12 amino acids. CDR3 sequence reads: CASAPGRYGYTF. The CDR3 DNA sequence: TGTGCCAGTGCACCGGGACGGTATGGCTACACCTTC.

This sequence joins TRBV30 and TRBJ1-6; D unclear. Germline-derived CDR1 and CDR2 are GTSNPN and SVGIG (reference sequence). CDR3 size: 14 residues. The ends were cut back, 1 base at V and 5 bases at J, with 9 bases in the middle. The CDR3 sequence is CAWSGRKNNSPLHF. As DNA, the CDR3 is TGTGCCTGGAGTGGCAGGAAAAATAATTCACCCCTCCACTTT.

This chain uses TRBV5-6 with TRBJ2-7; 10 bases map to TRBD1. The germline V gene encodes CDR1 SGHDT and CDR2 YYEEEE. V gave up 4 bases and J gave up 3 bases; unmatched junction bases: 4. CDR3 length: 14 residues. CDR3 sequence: CASSATGGGYEQYF. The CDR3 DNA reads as TGTGCCAGCAGCGCGACAGGGGGCGGCTACGAGCAGTACTTC.

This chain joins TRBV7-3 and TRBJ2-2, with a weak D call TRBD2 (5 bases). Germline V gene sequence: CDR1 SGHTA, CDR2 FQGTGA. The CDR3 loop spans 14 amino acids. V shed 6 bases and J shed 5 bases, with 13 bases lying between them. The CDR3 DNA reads TGTGCCAGCAGTCCCAACGGGGTTACCGGGGAGCTGTTTTTT. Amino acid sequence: CASSPNGVTGELFF.

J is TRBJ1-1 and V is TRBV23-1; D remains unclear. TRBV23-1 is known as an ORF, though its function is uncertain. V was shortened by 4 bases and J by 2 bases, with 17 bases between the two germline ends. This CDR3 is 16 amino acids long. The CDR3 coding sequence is TGCGCCAGCAGTCCATTTGCCGGGTCCATTAACACTGAAGCTTTCTTT. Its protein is CASSPFAGSINTEAFF.

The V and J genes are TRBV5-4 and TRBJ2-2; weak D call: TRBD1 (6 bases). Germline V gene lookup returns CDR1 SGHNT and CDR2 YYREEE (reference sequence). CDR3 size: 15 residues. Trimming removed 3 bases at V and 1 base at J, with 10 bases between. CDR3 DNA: TGTGCCAGCAGCTACGGACAGTTGAACACCGGGGAGCTGTTTTTT. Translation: CASSYGQLNTGELFF.

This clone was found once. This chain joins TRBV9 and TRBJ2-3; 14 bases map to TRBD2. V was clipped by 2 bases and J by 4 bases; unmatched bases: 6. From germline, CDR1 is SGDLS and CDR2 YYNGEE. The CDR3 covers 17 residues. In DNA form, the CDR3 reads TGTGCCAGCAGCGTGACTAGCGGGGGGGGTGGCGCAGATACGCAGTATTTT. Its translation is CASSVTSGGGGADTQYF.

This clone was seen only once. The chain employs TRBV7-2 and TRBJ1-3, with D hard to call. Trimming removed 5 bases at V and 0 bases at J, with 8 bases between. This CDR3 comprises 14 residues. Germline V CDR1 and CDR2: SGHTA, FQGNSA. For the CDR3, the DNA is TGTGCCAGCAGCCATCAGGTCTCTGGAAACACCATATATTTT. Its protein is CASSHQVSGNTIYF.